This is a list of T cell receptor beta chains from one sample in a study of blood T cells in healthy people across ages. One entry per CDR3 protein, called by TCRdb with MiXCR from the 5' RACE reads. Among hundreds of thousands of distinct CDR3 sequences listed, roughly 30% were seen once. Sequences were obtained from blood. These receptors originate from a woman older than 75 in good health. The CDR3 runs from the conserved cysteine through the conserved F or W. Each record gives: J gene, V gene, D gene, clone size, CDR3 protein, CDR3 DNA. D genes are given only for firm matches. Rows may omit the clone size; those that give it use once, few, many or a size class.

TRBJ2-1,TRBV12-3/TRBV12-4,-,-,CASRRASYDNEQFF,TGTGCCAGCAGGCGCGCCAGTTATGACAATGAGCAGTTCTTC
TRBJ2-3,TRBV18,-,many,CASSPPGLPLDTQYF,TGTGCCAGCTCACCACCGGGACTCCCGTTAGATACGCAGTATTTT
TRBJ2-1,TRBV3-1,-,many,CASSQGGFYNEQFF,TGTGCCAGCAGCCAAGGGGGGTTTTACAATGAGCAGTTCTTC
TRBJ2-7,TRBV10-3,-,many,CAISDRRAGDEQYF,TGTGCCATCAGTGATCGGAGGGCAGGCGACGAGCAGTACTTC
TRBJ2-7,TRBV28,-,many,CASRNSGTGLYEQYF,TGTGCCAGCAGAAATAGCGGGACAGGGCTCTACGAGCAGTACTTC
TRBJ2-3,TRBV29-1,-,-,CSDQTTDTQYF,TGCAGCGACCAGACCACAGATACGCAGTATTTT
TRBJ2-1,TRBV6-6,TRBD2,-,CASSPLVGTSGGNEQFF,TGTGCCAGCAGTCCGCTCGTGGGGACTAGCGGGGGAAATGAGCAGTTCTTC
TRBJ2-2,TRBV20-1,-,-,CSARGAEHTGELFF,TGCAGTGCTAGAGGGGCTGAGCACACCGGGGAGCTGTTTTTT
TRBJ2-5,TRBV6-1,TRBD1,-,CASSEVGTGVQETQYF,TGTGCCAGCAGTGAAGTTGGGACAGGGGTTCAAGAGACCCAGTACTTC
TRBJ2-1,TRBV20-1,TRBD2,-,CSARPWALAGGPNEQFF,TGCAGTGCTAGGCCCTGGGCCTTAGCGGGGGGGCCAAATGAGCAGTTCTTC
TRBJ1-2,TRBV30,-,-,CAWSVPGMNYGYTF,TGTGCCTGGAGTGTACCAGGGATGAACTATGGCTACACCTTC
TRBJ2-3,TRBV12-3/TRBV12-4,-,-,CASSDDPSPDTQYF,TGTGCCAGCAGTGACGACCCATCCCCAGATACGCAGTATTTT
TRBJ2-7,TRBV7-2,TRBD2,once,CASSLLAGLYEQYF,TGTGCCAGCAGCTTACTAGCGGGCCTCTACGAGCAGTACTTC
TRBJ2-1,TRBV5-1,-,-,CASSLDQRASSYNEQFF,TGCGCCAGCAGCTTGGACCAGCGGGCTAGCTCCTACAATGAGCAGTTCTTC
TRBJ2-3,TRBV11-2,TRBD2,many,CASSLSGRGGTDTQYF,TGTGCCAGCAGCTTATCCGGCCGGGGGGGCACAGATACGCAGTATTTT
TRBJ2-7,TRBV20-1,-,many,CSAPPGSQSSYEQYF,TGCAGTGCACCGCCGGGGTCCCAGAGCTCCTACGAGCAGTACTTC
TRBJ2-5,TRBV6-1,TRBD2,many,CASSLARGVQETQYF,TGTGCCAGCAGCCTAGCGCGGGGGGTCCAAGAGACCCAGTACTTC